This TCR beta chain originates from a study of circulating CD8 cells and anti-PD-1 response in melanoma. In the study overall: Patients received intravenous nivolumab, 3 mg/kg, every 2 weeks. Anti-PD-1 was first-line therapy for about 50% of the 13 patients. Study-level results: No tumor material was available, so peptide assays assessed reactivity. Subset repertoires were largely private at M1, with under 8% shared.

CDR3 size: 13 residues. Germline values: CDR1 SNHLY, CDR2 FYNNEI. V was clipped by 7 bases and J by 3 bases, with 9 bases between them. Live CD3+CD8+TCRalphabeta+ cells were sorted into four subsets by PD-1 and/or TIGIT. Using around 16 ng of total RNA, TCR libraries were made with the QIAseq Immune Repertoire TCR panel. Using its own MiXCR run on the reads, TCRdb lists one record per CDR3 protein. The sample yields over a thousand distinct CDR3 sequences, over 9.5% seen once. By frequency in the sample, this clonotype is medium-sized. Antigen unknown. The material was CD8+ T cells from PBMCs, obtained at baseline or after one month of anti-PD-1 therapy (not recorded which). The rearrangement uses TRBV2 and TRBJ2-2, with a tentative D call TRBD2 (6 bases). This clonotype was sampled from a human donor with melanoma. CDR3 DNA: TGTGCCAGCACCGGGACTCACACCGGGGAGCTGTTTTTT. It codes for CASTGTHTGELFF.